This passage covers 18 T cell receptor beta chains from one sample sequenced in a study of PD-1 blockade in classical Hodgkin lymphoma (dated by TCRdb to the early 2020s). Library method: the immunoSEQ multiplex PCR assay. TCRdb took over this immuneACCESS table, retaining in-frame rearrangements with V and J assigned. Such tables are incomplete; in checked studies, under half of the missing clones stem from an unresolved V gene, and the remainder is unexplained. In all, the sample holds 43,000 or so clones, and about three quarters of those were seen once. The ten top clones hold around a third of the sample. The meaning of the sample's time point label: cycle 4 day 1 (C4D1), after more than five weeks of nivolumab. Relapse after autologous stem cell transplantation had occurred in all trial patients, and cohorts A, B and C were distinguished by prior brentuximab vedotin exposure. The starting material was peripheral blood mononuclear cells (PBMCs), obtained before the fourth cycle of nivolumab. The receptor source for this set is a human donor with classical Hodgkin lymphoma.

V and J are TRBV19 and TRBJ1-2; 9 bases agree with TRBD1. The germline gives CDR1 LNHDA, CDR2 SQIVND (reference sequence). V shed 8 bases and J 4 bases; nucleotides not matched to a gene: 5. The CDR3 is 13 residues long. The CDR3, as DNA: TGTGCCAGTGGGGGGACAGGGACCTATGGCTACACCTTC. It encodes CASGGTGTYGYTF.

J is TRBJ2-7 and V is TRBV6-1; the D gene is possibly TRBD2 (5 bases). The germline V and J ends were trimmed by 10 bases and 6 bases, with 22 bases remaining between them. The CDR3 extends over 14 amino acids. CDR1 MNHNS and CDR2 SASEGT come from the germline V gene. CDR3 coding DNA: TGTGCCATCTTTTCAGCGGACGCTTACGGCGAGCAGTACTTC. Its protein is CAIFSADAYGEQYF.

J is TRBJ1-5 and V is TRBV6-5; 9 bases align to TRBD1. There are 13 residues in the CDR3. Germline V lookup: CDR1 MNHEY, CDR2 SVGAGI. V shed 10 bases and J 4 bases; nucleotides not matched to a gene: 5. The chain's CDR3 is CATKQGANQPQHF. The CDR3 DNA reads TGTGCCACCAAACAGGGGGCGAATCAGCCCCAGCATTTT.

The V gene is TRBV29-1, the J gene TRBJ1-2; no firm D call. V shed 7 bases and J shed 2 bases, with 8 bases lying between them. The CDR3 spans 11 residues. CDR1 and CDR2 (germline): SQVTM, ANQGSEA. DNA of the CDR3: TGCAGCGCCGTTCAGAACTATGGCTACACCTTC. Protein: CSAVQNYGYTF.

This clone was seen more than once but under ten times. The chain couples TRBV5-6 to TRBJ1-5; D is perhaps TRBD1 (6 bases). Trimming left V 4 bases short and J 5 bases short, with 7 bases between. Germline V lookup: CDR1 SGHDT, CDR2 YYEEEE. CDR3 size: 12 residues. CDR3 residues: CASSRQDQPQHF. In DNA form, the CDR3 reads TGTGCCAGCAGCAGACAGGATCAGCCCCAGCATTTT.

A single count supports this clone. The rearrangement uses TRBV18 and TRBJ2-5, with D uncertain. Trimming shortened V by 3 bases and J by 0 bases, and 5 bases separated the two germline ends. The germline V gene encodes CDR1 KGHSH and CDR2 LQKENI. The CDR3 spans 13 residues. CDR3 nucleotide sequence: TGTGCCAGCTCACCTCCCAACCAAGAGACCCAGTACTTC. It translates to CASSPPNQETQYF. Full variable domain (outside the CDR3, taken from reference TRBV18 and TRBJ2-5): NAGVMQNPRHLVRRRGQEARLRCSPMKGHSHVYWYRQLPEEGLKFMVYLQKENIIDESGMPKERFSAEFPKEGPSILRIQQVVRGDSAAYFCASSPPNQETQYFGPGTRLLVL.

This clone was seen a single time. The V gene is TRBV7-9, the J gene TRBJ2-1; tentatively, D is TRBD2 (5 bases). This CDR3 contains 13 residues. Germline V lookup: CDR1 SEHNR, CDR2 FQNEAQ (reference sequence). Trimming shortened V by 6 bases and J by 6 bases, and 12 bases separated the two germline ends. CDR3 coding DNA: TGTGCCAGCAGTCGCGCCGAGGGCAATGAGCAGTTCTTC. Its translation is CASSRAEGNEQFF.

The chain couples TRBV25-1 to TRBJ2-3; 10 bases agree with TRBD1. Germline V CDR1 and CDR2: MGHDK, SYGVNS. Losses at the gene ends were 10 bases for V and 6 bases for J; bases not matched to a gene: 4. The CDR3 sequence is 12 residues long. Here the CDR3 reads CATGTGVDTQYF. CDR3 DNA sequence: TGTGCCACCGGGACAGGGGTGGATACGCAGTATTTT.

V gene TRBV25-1 combines with J gene TRBJ1-2; the D gene is possibly TRBD1 (5 bases). Germline CDR1 and CDR2: MGHDK and SYGVNS. The CDR3 consists of 13 residues. V was shortened by 3 bases and J by 9 bases, with 14 bases between the two germline ends. The CDR3 bases are TGTGCCAGCAGTGAGGATCCTCGGGGGAGCTACACCTTC. Residues: CASSEDPRGSYTF.

The chain employs TRBV5-1 and TRBJ1-1; possibly TRBD1 for D (6 bases). Germline CDR1 is SGHRS and CDR2 is YFSETQ. This CDR3 has 14 residues. V lost 4 bases and J 0 bases, leaving 10 bases between the germline ends. In DNA, the CDR3 is TGCGCCAGCAGCCCAGGGGCCCTGAACACTGAAGCTTTCTTT. Protein product: CASSPGALNTEAFF.

This chain links TRBV11-2 with TRBJ1-3, with D unresolved. Trimming pared 0 bases from V and 1 base from J, leaving 7 bases between. Germline V lookup: CDR1 SGHAT, CDR2 FQNNGV. The CDR3 covers 15 residues. This CDR3 reads CASSLDLQSGNTIYF. The CDR3 bases are TGTGCCAGCAGCTTAGATCTACAATCTGGAAACACCATATATTTT.

The chain is built from TRBV19 and TRBJ1-2; D unclear. Looked up from germline, CDR1 is LNHDA and CDR2 is SQIVND (reference sequence). The CDR3 covers 11 residues. The CDR3 sequence: CGATGNYGYTF. CDR3 coding DNA: TGTGGGGCCACCGGGAACTATGGCTACACCTTC. Drawing the rest from reference TRBV19 and TRBJ1-2, the complete variable domain is DGGITQSPKYLFRKEGQNVTLSCEQNLNHDAMYWYRQDPGQGLRLIYYSQIVNDFQKGDIAEGYSVSREKKESFPLTVTSAQKNPTAFYLCGATGNYGYTFGSGTRLTVV.

The chain couples TRBV7-9 to TRBJ1-3, with 8 bases fitting TRBD1. After removal of 2 bases from V and 2 bases from J, the junction contained 2 bases not matched to a gene. CDR3 size: 15 residues. The germline gives CDR1 SEHNR, CDR2 FQNEAQ (reference sequence). Here the CDR3 reads CASSLQGATGNTIYF. DNA for the CDR3: TGTGCCAGCAGCTTACAGGGGGCAACTGGAAACACCATATATTTT.

This rearrangement joins TRBV9 to TRBJ2-7, with 15 bases fitting TRBD2. The CDR3 extends over 15 amino acids. The junction had 6 bases not matched to a gene; V was cut back by 4 bases and J by 7 bases. Germline CDR1 is SGDLS and CDR2 is YYNGEE. CDR3 in DNA: TGTGCCAGCAGCCCGCGGACTAGCGGGGGGGCAGAGCAGTACTTC. As protein: CASSPRTSGGAEQYF.

The chain employs TRBV11-3 and TRBJ2-2; 7 nucleotides match TRBD2. Trimming removed 5 bases from V and 8 bases from J; junction bases left unmatched: 11. This CDR3 has 15 residues. The germline V gene has CDR1 SGHNT and CDR2 YENEEA. The CDR3 nucleotides read TGTGCCAGCAGCATTAGCGGGTTTTCGTCTGGGGAGCTGTTTTTT. It codes for CASSISGFSSGELFF.

This clone was detected only a few times. The chain combines TRBV7-2 with TRBJ2-1; 10 bases are a match to TRBD2. Trimming at V came to 3 bases and at J to 9 bases, leaving 8 bases not matched to a gene. In germline, CDR1 is SGHTA, CDR2 FQGNSA. The CDR3 is made up of 15 amino acids. The CDR3 region is CASSFASGGAGEQFF. The CDR3 coding sequence is TGTGCCAGCAGCTTTGCCAGCGGGGGGGCTGGTGAGCAGTTCTTC. Drawing the rest from reference TRBV7-2 and TRBJ2-1, the complete variable domain is GAGVSQSPSNKVTEKGKDVELRCDPISGHTALYWYRQSLGQGLEFLIYFQGNSAPDKSGLPSDRFSAERTGGSVSTLTIQRTQQEDSAVYLCASSFASGGAGEQFFGPGTRLTVL.

The table lists this clone with a few counts. The sample holds other DNA sequences that translate to the same CDR3. In DNA form, the CDR3 reads TGTGCCAGCAGTTCCAGGGACAGGAACAATGAGCAGTTCTTC. Its translation: CASSSRDRNNEQFF. The chain couples TRBV6-6 to TRBJ2-1, with 8 bases matching TRBD1. The germline gives CDR1 MNHNY, CDR2 SVGAGI (reference sequence). The ends lost 4 bases at V and 5 bases at J; junction bases unmatched: 4. The CDR3 is 14 residues long.

CDR3 region: CASSIAEGSENTEAFF. The CDR3 DNA is TGTGCCAGTAGTATAGCAGAGGGAAGTGAGAACACTGAAGCTTTCTTT. This chain links TRBV19 with TRBJ1-1; no firm D call. This CDR3 is built from 16 residues. V was shortened by 1 base and J by 1 base, with 13 bases between the two germline ends. CDR1 is LNHDA and CDR2 is SQIVND in the germline V gene (reference sequence).